This T cell receptor (beta chain) was profiled in a study of T cell repertoires in cytomegalovirus infection. TCRdb processed the reads anew with MiXCR; each CDR3 protein has one entry. The table has 250,000 or so distinct CDR3 sequences, roughly an eighth seen once. Regarding the study as a whole: HLA-C-restricted CMV-specific TCR beta clonotypes prevailed in the ex vivo response. The cumulative frequency of public TCR beta families distinguished individuals who carried CMV together with the relevant HLA.

To note about this clonotype: Its antigen is currently unknown.

In germline, CDR1 is KGHSH, CDR2 LQKENI. V was trimmed by 5 bases and J by 4 bases, leaving 15 bases between them. The CDR3 is 15 amino acids. Sequenced sample: PBMCs. This chain links TRBV18 with TRBJ1-3; D may be TRBD1 (5 bases). The receptor was isolated from a human donor in good health (CMV status not recorded). Some clones in this sample may be carry-over from other donors' samples. CDR3 sequence: CASSSSGTEGNTIYF. CDR3 DNA: TGTGCCAGCTCATCATCCGGGACGGAAGGAAACACCATATATTTT.